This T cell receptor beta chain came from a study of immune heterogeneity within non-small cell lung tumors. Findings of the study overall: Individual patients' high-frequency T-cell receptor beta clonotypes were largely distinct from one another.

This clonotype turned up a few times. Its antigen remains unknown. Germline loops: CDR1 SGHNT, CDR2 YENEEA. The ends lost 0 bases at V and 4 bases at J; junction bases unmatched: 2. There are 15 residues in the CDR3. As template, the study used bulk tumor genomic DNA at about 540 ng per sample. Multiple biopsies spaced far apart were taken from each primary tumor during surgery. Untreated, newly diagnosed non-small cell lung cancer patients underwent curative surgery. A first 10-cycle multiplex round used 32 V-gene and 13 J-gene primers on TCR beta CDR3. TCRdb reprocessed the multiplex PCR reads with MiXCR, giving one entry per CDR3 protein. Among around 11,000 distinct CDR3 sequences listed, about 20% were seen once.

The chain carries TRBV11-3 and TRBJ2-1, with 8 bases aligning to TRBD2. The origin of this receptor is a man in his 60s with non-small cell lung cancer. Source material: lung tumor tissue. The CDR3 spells CASSLETGGYNEQFF. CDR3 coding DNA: TGTGCCAGCAGCTTAGAGACGGGAGGGTACAATGAGCAGTTCTTC.